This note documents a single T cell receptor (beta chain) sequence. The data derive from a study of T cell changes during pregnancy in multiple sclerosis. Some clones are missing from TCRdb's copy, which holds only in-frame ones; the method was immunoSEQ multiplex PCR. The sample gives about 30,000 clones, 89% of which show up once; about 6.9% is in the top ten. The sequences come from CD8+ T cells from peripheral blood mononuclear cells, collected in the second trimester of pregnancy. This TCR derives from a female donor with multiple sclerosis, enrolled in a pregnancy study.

The CDR3 is CASSYRGTETNYGYTF. The CDR3 DNA reads TGTGCCAGCAGTTACCGTGGGACAGAAACTAACTATGGCTACACCTTC. The V call is TRBV6-5, the J call TRBJ1-2; 7 bases match TRBD1. The length of the CDR3 is 16 residues. The germline CDR1 and CDR2 sequences are MNHEY and SVGAGI. V shed 2 bases and J 0 bases; nucleotides not matched to a gene: 6.